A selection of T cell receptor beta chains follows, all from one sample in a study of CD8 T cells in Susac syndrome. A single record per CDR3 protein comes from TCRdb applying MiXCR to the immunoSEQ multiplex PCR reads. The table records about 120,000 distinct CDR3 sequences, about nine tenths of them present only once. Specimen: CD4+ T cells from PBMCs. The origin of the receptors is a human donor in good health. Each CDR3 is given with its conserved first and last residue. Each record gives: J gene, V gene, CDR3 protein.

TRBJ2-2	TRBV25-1	CASSSTSPNTGELFF
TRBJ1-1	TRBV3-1	CASSQDQEPPDTEAFF
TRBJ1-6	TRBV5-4	CASSKGTGDIGSPLHF
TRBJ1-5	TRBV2	CASSESMGSNQPQHF
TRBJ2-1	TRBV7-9	CASSATSGASYNEQFF
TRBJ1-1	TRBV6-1	CASSPLSREAFF
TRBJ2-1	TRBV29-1	CSVEERLAGAQFF
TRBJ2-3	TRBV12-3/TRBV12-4	CASTPGGAGGTDTQYF
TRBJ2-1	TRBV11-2	CASSMTSRGPLF
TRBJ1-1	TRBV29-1	CSVVPGQGEAFF
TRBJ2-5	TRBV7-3	CASSFNAGGWETQYF
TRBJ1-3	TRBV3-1	CASSQDRGNTIYF
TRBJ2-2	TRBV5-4	CASGPVGRGSTGELFF
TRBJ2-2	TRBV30	CALDGPSVATGELFF
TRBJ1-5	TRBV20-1	CSARGDRGRNQPQHF
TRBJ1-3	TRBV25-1	CASSGFRDRASTSSGNTIYF
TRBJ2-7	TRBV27	CASRGGLPYEQYF
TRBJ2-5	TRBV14	CASSPLAGSRETQYF
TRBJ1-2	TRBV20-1	CSARHYGYTF
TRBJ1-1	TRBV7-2	CASSPTIYYAFF
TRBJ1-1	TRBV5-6	CASSPRRGTEAFF
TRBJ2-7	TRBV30	CAWSVFVGGYTNEQYF
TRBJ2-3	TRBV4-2	CASSPGIATSTDTQYF
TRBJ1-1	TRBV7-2	CASSAGPTAEAFF
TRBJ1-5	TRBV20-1	CSAASTVDNSNQPQHF
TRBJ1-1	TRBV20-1	CSASRTGDTEAFF
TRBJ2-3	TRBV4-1	CASSQGTSGSTDTQYF
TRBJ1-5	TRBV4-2	CASSQERIRPQHF
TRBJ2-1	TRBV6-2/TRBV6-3	CASSYSPTSGIYNEQFF
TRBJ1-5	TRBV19	CASSWSNQPQHF
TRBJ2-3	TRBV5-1	CASSPTGRGPDTQYF
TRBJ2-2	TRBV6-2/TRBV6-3	CASRQGGPWIPGELFF
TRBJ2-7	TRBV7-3	CASSFRHGEQYF
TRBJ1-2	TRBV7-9	CASSPWTGETYGYTF
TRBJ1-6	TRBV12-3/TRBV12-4	CASSVQRGHSPLHF
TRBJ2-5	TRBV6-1	CASSQGFGYQETQYF